This paragraph reports one T cell receptor (beta chain). No antigen is known for it. Base qualities are missing; no much larger clone stands one base away. The sample originates from a study of OX40 agonist ivuxolimab in advanced cancers. At the level of the whole study: Ivuxolimab, which targeted the costimulatory receptor OX40 (CD134), was an agonistic, fully human IgG2 monoclonal antibody. Intravenous ivuxolimab was administered to patients every 2 weeks at six dose levels: 0.01, 0.1, 0.3, 1.5, 3 and 10 mg/kg. Of the 50 to 55 dose-escalation patients, hepatocellular carcinoma was present in approximately 20, melanoma in around 15, renal cell carcinoma in 9 and head and neck cancer in 9. The dose-escalation cohort was 82.7% male with a mean age of about 65 years, ranging from roughly 23 to 90. Patients were allowed to have had prior anti-PD-1, anti-PD-L1 or anti-CTLA-4 therapy, and 40% to 45% of the dose-escalation patients had been treated with checkpoint inhibitors. Partial responses occurred in three dose-escalation patients: two with cutaneous melanoma and one with hepatocellular carcinoma. The purpose of peripheral TCRbeta sequencing was to test whether ivuxolimab changed TCR sequence diversity and led to clonal T-cell expansion. The paper describes the monotherapy dose-escalation part (N of about 57 patients) of the phase I trial of ivuxolimab.

The CDR3 runs 13 residues from the cysteine to the phenylalanine. The only DNA kept is the CDR3, 39 bases in frame from the first base. Via the germline V gene, CDR1 is SGHRS and CDR2 YFSETQ. Trimming at the junction amounts to 0 bases on V and 5 bases on J, and the germline ends lie 8 bases apart. For sequencing of the TCRbeta CDR3 region, genomic DNA was extracted from the sorted cells. The immunoSEQ Assay was used for sequencing of TCRbeta CDR3 regions. The immuneACCESS repertoire file appears here via TCRdb, limited to in-frame rearrangements. These files lack a portion of the clones; in checked studies, under half of the deficit traces to unresolved V genes, and the cause of the others is not known. The sample table records about 77,000 clones; roughly 86% of these occur just once. The ten top clones hold around 2.5% of the sample. What the work shows at the level of the full study, not this receptor alone: After ivuxolimab, CD8+ T cells had more expanded clones than CD4+ T cells on average. In the 0.1-3.0 mg/kg groups, partial responders had among the lowest normalized peripheral clonal expansion, particularly in CD8+ T cells. Clonal expansion of both CD4+ and CD8+ blood T cells was observed from baseline to week 6 at doses 0.1 to 3.0 mg/kg. The antigen specificity of the peripheral T cells that underwent clonal expansion was not determined. Low levels of normalized T-cell clonal expansion were also seen in some patients who did not respond.

The trial excluded patients who had a history of autoimmune disease or who were on systemic immunosuppression. Peripheral blood for TCR sequencing was drawn from every dose cohort at baseline, at cycle 4 day 1 and at cycle 7 day 1. The samples were drawn from a first-in-human, open-label, multicenter phase I dose-escalation trial of ivuxolimab. The trial enrolled adults with locally advanced or metastatic head and neck squamous cell, hepatocellular, melanoma or renal cell carcinoma. Before TCR sequencing, CD4+ T cells and CD8+ T cells from peripheral blood were sorted into separate populations. The chain is assembled from TRBV5-1 and TRBJ1-1; matching of 5 bases hints at TRBD1 as the D gene. This receptor was taken from an adult with an advanced solid tumor such as melanoma, head and neck, liver or kidney cancer. The material was CD4+ or CD8+ T cells sorted from blood, obtained in a trial of the OX40 agonist ivuxolimab. The bases read TGCGCCAGCAGCTTGGAACAGGTTACTGAAGCTTTCTTT. The translation is CASSLEQVTEAFF. This CDR3, with the reference TRBV5-1 and TRBJ1-1 proteins standing in past its ends, gives the full variable domain KAGVTQTPRYLIKTRGQQVTLSCSPISGHRSVSWYQQTPGQGLQFLFEYFSETQRNKGNFPGRFSGRQFSNSRSEMNVSTLELGDSALYLCASSLEQVTEAFFGQGTRLTVV.